This TCR beta chain appears in the sequencing data of a study of a mutant IDH1 vaccine in newly diagnosed glioma. The wider study: Patients' prior therapy spanned radiotherapy, temozolomide, or both; most underwent both.

Germline loops: CDR1 SEHNR, CDR2 FQNEAQ (reference sequence). The CDR3 runs to 17 residues. Trimming removed 1 base from V and 3 bases from J, with 18 bases in between. Time point defined: week 35, safety follow-up. Alongside topical imiquimod, each dose of vaccine comprised 300 ug of mutant IDH1 20-mer peptide. Generated by immunoSEQ multiplex PCR, the TCRdb table keeps only in-frame clones and is missing some. The sample has around 41,000 clones; 85% to 90% are singletons. On this clone itself: Antigen specificity is unknown.

This TCR derives from a man in his forties with glioma. V and J are TRBV7-9 and TRBJ1-2, with D uncertain. The sample here was PBMCs, taken from a glioma patient whose treatment included an IDH1 peptide vaccine. The DNA for the CDR3 is TGTGCCAGCAGCTTAGTTCGTCGAGGACTGCCTGACTATGGCTACACCTTC. Translation: CASSLVRRGLPDYGYTF.